This T cell receptor beta chain was profiled in a study of blood T cell repertoires in COVID-19. The overall study: The United States, Italy and Spain provided the acute and convalescent COVID-19 samples. Sources were T cells, B-cell-depleted T cells, or PBMCs; the material itself was cDNA or gDNA.

J lost 3 bases, V lost 1 base, and 12 bases had no gene match. This CDR3 is built from 17 residues. Germline-derived CDR1 and CDR2 are SGHRS and YFSETQ. Assay: immunoSEQ multiplex PCR; the TCRdb copy retains only in-frame clones and omits some. This sample has about 300,000 clones, with approximately 83% found just once. This rearrangement joins TRBV5-1 to TRBJ1-2; the match to TRBD1 covers 7 bases. This TCR derives from a human donor in a cohort sampled during active COVID-19. The sequenced sample consisted of peripheral blood. The CDR3 reads CASSLTPKDRTDYGYTF. CDR3 bases: TGCGCCAGCAGCTTGACCCCTAAGGACAGGACTGACTATGGCTACACCTTC.